Listed below are T cell receptor beta chains from one sample, sequenced in a study of vaccination and CD4 T cells after COVID-19. For these TCRs, the target antigens are not known. Each CDR3 protein gets one entry after TCRdb re-called the PCR reads with MiXCR. The sample has more than 12,000 distinct CDR3 sequences, 78% seen once. This sample comprised CD4+ T cells from blood, cultured in vitro, obtained after SARS-CoV-2 vaccination. The receptor set was obtained from a human donor who received a COVID-19 vaccine. CDR3s include the opening cysteine and the closing phenylalanine or tryptophan. Each record gives: V gene, D gene, J gene, clone size, CDR3 DNA, CDR3 protein. The D gene is left open where the match is weak. Some rows mark clone size as missing; the rest say once, few, many or name a class of expanded clone.

V gene: TRBV7-2; D gene: -; J gene: TRBJ2-5; clone size: -; CDR3 DNA: TGTGCCAGCAGCTTGGTGGAGGGCGGCGAGACCCAGTACTTC; CDR3 protein: CASSLVEGGETQYF
V gene: TRBV20-1; D gene: TRBD1; J gene: TRBJ1-5; clone size: -; CDR3 DNA: TGCAGTGCTAGTTGGAGGGGGCGTAATCAGCCCCAGCATTTT; CDR3 protein: CSASWRGRNQPQHF
V gene: TRBV7-9; D gene: -; J gene: TRBJ2-3; clone size: once; CDR3 DNA: TGTGCCAGCAGCTTCGACCTCCGGGCGACAGGCACAGATACGCAGTATTTT; CDR3 protein: CASSFDLRATGTDTQYF
V gene: TRBV30; D gene: -; J gene: TRBJ1-6; clone size: -; CDR3 DNA: TGTGCCTGGAGGTACAGTGACATTAATTCACCCCTCCACTTT; CDR3 protein: CAWRYSDINSPLHF
V gene: TRBV6-4; D gene: TRBD1; J gene: TRBJ1-2; clone size: -; CDR3 DNA: TGTGCCAGCAGCTACAATGGACAGGGATCCTACACCTTC; CDR3 protein: CASSYNGQGSYTF
V gene: TRBV6-5; D gene: -; J gene: TRBJ2-1; clone size: -; CDR3 DNA: TGTGCCAGCAGTTACGGGAGGGGGAGAAATGAGCAGTTCTTC; CDR3 protein: CASSYGRGRNEQFF
V gene: TRBV6-5; D gene: TRBD2; J gene: TRBJ2-3; clone size: once; CDR3 DNA: TGTGCCAGCAGTTTACTAGCGGGGGGTTCAGATACGCAGTATTTT; CDR3 protein: CASSLLAGGSDTQYF
V gene: TRBV6-5; D gene: TRBD1; J gene: TRBJ1-2; clone size: -; CDR3 DNA: TGTGCCAGCAGTTATTCCCGCGATACAGGGGCCTATGGCTACACCTTC; CDR3 protein: CASSYSRDTGAYGYTF
V gene: TRBV19; D gene: -; J gene: TRBJ1-2; clone size: -; CDR3 DNA: TGTGCCAGTTTAGGGGTGAACTATGGCTACACCTTC; CDR3 protein: CASLGVNYGYTF
V gene: TRBV23-1; D gene: -; J gene: TRBJ1-6; clone size: few; CDR3 DNA: TGCGCCAGCAGTCAACCGCGGCAGGGAAGTGGTAATTCACCCCTCCACTTT; CDR3 protein: CASSQPRQGSGNSPLHF
V gene: TRBV10-3; D gene: TRBD1; J gene: TRBJ1-2; clone size: -; CDR3 DNA: TGTGCCATCAGTGGAAAAACCGGGACAGGGTCCTATGGCTACACCTTC; CDR3 protein: CAISGKTGTGSYGYTF
V gene: TRBV6-1; D gene: -; J gene: TRBJ2-7; clone size: -; CDR3 DNA: TGTGCCAGCAGTAGGAGCTCCTACGAGCAGTACTTC; CDR3 protein: CASSRSSYEQYF
V gene: TRBV5-1; D gene: TRBD1; J gene: TRBJ2-1; clone size: few; CDR3 DNA: TGCGCCAGCAGCCCATTGGGACAGGGGTTCGACAATGAGCAGTTCTTC; CDR3 protein: CASSPLGQGFDNEQFF
V gene: TRBV6-1; D gene: TRBD1; J gene: TRBJ1-2; clone size: -; CDR3 DNA: TGTGCCAGCAGTGAACGACAGGGGGGAAACTATGGCTACACCTTC; CDR3 protein: CASSERQGGNYGYTF
V gene: TRBV20-1; D gene: -; J gene: TRBJ2-1; clone size: -; CDR3 DNA: TGCAGTGCTAAGGCACAGGGCCCACTTTACAATGAGCAGTTCTTC; CDR3 protein: CSAKAQGPLYNEQFF
V gene: TRBV6-1; D gene: -; J gene: TRBJ1-2; clone size: -; CDR3 DNA: TGTGCCAGCAGTGAAGTCGTTCAGTTTAGTGGCTACACCTTC; CDR3 protein: CASSEVVQFSGYTF
V gene: TRBV6-1; D gene: TRBD1; J gene: TRBJ1-2; clone size: -; CDR3 DNA: TGTGCCAGCAGTCGCTCCGGGACAGGGAGAGAGGGGAATGGCTACACCTTC; CDR3 protein: CASSRSGTGREGNGYTF
V gene: TRBV4-1; D gene: TRBD1; J gene: TRBJ1-2; clone size: -; CDR3 DNA: TGCGCCAGCAGCCAAGATGGTGGAGGGCAGGGGGGCATTGGCTACACCTTC; CDR3 protein: CASSQDGGGQGGIGYTF
V gene: TRBV6-1; D gene: TRBD1; J gene: TRBJ1-2; clone size: -; CDR3 DNA: TGTGCCTTTAACCCAGGACAGGGAGGGCTTACTAACTATGGCTACACCTTC; CDR3 protein: CAFNPGQGGLTNYGYTF
V gene: TRBV20-1; D gene: TRBD2; J gene: TRBJ2-7; clone size: -; CDR3 DNA: TGCAGTGCTAGCTCCTCGGACAACCCTAGGGAGGGAAACGAGCAGTACTTC; CDR3 protein: CSASSSDNPREGNEQYF
V gene: TRBV5-1; D gene: -; J gene: TRBJ2-1; clone size: -; CDR3 DNA: TGCGCCAGCAGCTTGGGGCCCGGACAGAATGAGCAGTTCTTC; CDR3 protein: CASSLGPGQNEQFF
V gene: TRBV19; D gene: TRBD1; J gene: TRBJ1-6; clone size: -; CDR3 DNA: TGTGCCAGTAGTATAACCCCGACAGGGGTTAATTCACCCCTCCACTTT; CDR3 protein: CASSITPTGVNSPLHF
V gene: TRBV30; D gene: TRBD1; J gene: TRBJ1-4; clone size: -; CDR3 DNA: TGTGCCTGGGACAGGGGGCGCGGTGAAAAACTGTTTTTT; CDR3 protein: CAWDRGRGEKLFF
V gene: TRBV15; D gene: TRBD2; J gene: TRBJ2-2; clone size: -; CDR3 DNA: TGTGCCACCAGCAGAGATCCAGGCGGGGGGGCCACCGGGGAGCTGTTTTTT; CDR3 protein: CATSRDPGGGATGELFF
V gene: TRBV24-1; D gene: -; J gene: TRBJ2-2; clone size: -; CDR3 DNA: TGTGCCACCAGTGATGCAACAGGGTCGGAGAACACCGGGGAGCTGTTTTTT; CDR3 protein: CATSDATGSENTGELFF
V gene: TRBV7-2; D gene: -; J gene: TRBJ1-3; clone size: -; CDR3 DNA: TGTGCCAGCAGCTTAGGTGGGACTGGAAACACCATATATTTT; CDR3 protein: CASSLGGTGNTIYF
V gene: TRBV30; D gene: -; J gene: TRBJ2-1; clone size: -; CDR3 DNA: TGTGCCTCAGGACTATTATATTCCTACAATGAGCAGTTCTTC; CDR3 protein: CASGLLYSYNEQFF
V gene: TRBV20-1; D gene: TRBD2; J gene: TRBJ2-7; clone size: -; CDR3 DNA: TGCAGTGCCCCGGTTCGGGGGGGTCGAGACGAGCAGTACTTC; CDR3 protein: CSAPVRGGRDEQYF
V gene: TRBV12-3/TRBV12-4; D gene: TRBD1; J gene: TRBJ1-2; clone size: medium-sized; CDR3 DNA: TGTGCCAGCAGGCCGACAGGGAACTATGGCTACACCTTC; CDR3 protein: CASRPTGNYGYTF
V gene: TRBV7-2; D gene: TRBD2; J gene: TRBJ2-7; clone size: -; CDR3 DNA: TGTGCCAGCAGCTTAGTTGCTAGCGGACCCTACGAGCAGTACTTC; CDR3 protein: CASSLVASGPYEQYF
V gene: TRBV12-3/TRBV12-4; D gene: -; J gene: TRBJ1-5; clone size: -; CDR3 DNA: TGTGCCAGCAGTTTTAGGCGGGACATTCTTAGCAATCAGCCCCAGCATTTT; CDR3 protein: CASSFRRDILSNQPQHF
V gene: TRBV20-1; D gene: -; J gene: TRBJ1-2; clone size: few; CDR3 DNA: TGCAGTGTGAACGGGCCCACTAACTATGGCTACACCTTC; CDR3 protein: CSVNGPTNYGYTF
V gene: TRBV4-2; D gene: -; J gene: TRBJ1-2; clone size: -; CDR3 DNA: TGTGCCAGCAGCCAAGAAGGGGTCGGGGGGAACTATGGCTACACCTTC; CDR3 protein: CASSQEGVGGNYGYTF
V gene: TRBV30; D gene: -; J gene: TRBJ1-3; clone size: -; CDR3 DNA: TGTGCCTGGAGTCGTGTGGACGGGTCGGGAGGAAACACCATATATTTT; CDR3 protein: CAWSRVDGSGGNTIYF
V gene: TRBV7-6; D gene: TRBD2; J gene: TRBJ2-5; clone size: -; CDR3 DNA: TGTGCCAGCAGCCCCCCCGGGACTAGCGGGGAGACCCAGTACTTC; CDR3 protein: CASSPPGTSGETQYF
V gene: TRBV2; D gene: -; J gene: TRBJ1-5; clone size: -; CDR3 DNA: TGTGCCAGCAGTGAAGGCCCAGGGGCGTATAGCAATCAGCCCCAGCATTTT; CDR3 protein: CASSEGPGAYSNQPQHF
V gene: TRBV24-1; D gene: -; J gene: TRBJ1-1; clone size: -; CDR3 DNA: TGTGCCACCAGTGGGGGACACATGAACACTGAAGCTTTCTTT; CDR3 protein: CATSGGHMNTEAFF
V gene: TRBV19; D gene: -; J gene: TRBJ2-1; clone size: -; CDR3 DNA: TGTGCCAGTAGTATCTTTGGGTCCTACAATGAGCAGTTCTTC; CDR3 protein: CASSIFGSYNEQFF
V gene: TRBV2; D gene: TRBD1; J gene: TRBJ1-2; clone size: -; CDR3 DNA: TGTGCCAGCAGTTTGGGACAGGGCGACTATGGCTACACCTTC; CDR3 protein: CASSLGQGDYGYTF
V gene: TRBV20-1; D gene: -; J gene: TRBJ2-1; clone size: few; CDR3 DNA: TGCAGTGCTAGAGATCTGGAGGGGGGGCGTACTGAGCAGTTCTTC; CDR3 protein: CSARDLEGGRTEQFF
V gene: TRBV30; D gene: TRBD2; J gene: TRBJ2-7; clone size: -; CDR3 DNA: TGTGCCTGGAGGGATAGGGGACTAGCGAGTGAGCAGTACTTC; CDR3 protein: CAWRDRGLASEQYF
V gene: TRBV20-1; D gene: -; J gene: TRBJ1-4; clone size: once; CDR3 DNA: TGCAGTGTGGTTGCAACTAATGAAAAACTGTTTTTT; CDR3 protein: CSVVATNEKLFF
V gene: TRBV20-1; D gene: TRBD1; J gene: TRBJ1-6; clone size: -; CDR3 DNA: TGCAGTGCTAGGCCCCCGACAGGGGTAAATTCACCCCTCCACTTT; CDR3 protein: CSARPPTGVNSPLHF
V gene: TRBV18; D gene: -; J gene: TRBJ1-4; clone size: -; CDR3 DNA: TGTGCCAGCTCACCGAGGGAGGGGAATAGCGAAAAACTGTTTTTT; CDR3 protein: CASSPREGNSEKLFF
V gene: TRBV20-1; D gene: -; J gene: TRBJ1-2; clone size: once; CDR3 DNA: TGCAGTGCCTGGGGAGGGTTGGGTGGCTACACCTTC; CDR3 protein: CSAWGGLGGYTF
V gene: TRBV7-8; D gene: TRBD2; J gene: TRBJ2-3; clone size: -; CDR3 DNA: TGTGCCAGCAGTTTGGTCACGGGGGGGGGCACAGATACGCAGTATTTT; CDR3 protein: CASSLVTGGGTDTQYF
V gene: TRBV19; D gene: TRBD1; J gene: TRBJ1-1; clone size: -; CDR3 DNA: TGTGCCAGTAGTATGACAGGGGTCGTGAACACTGAAGCTTTCTTT; CDR3 protein: CASSMTGVVNTEAFF
V gene: TRBV19; D gene: -; J gene: TRBJ1-2; clone size: -; CDR3 DNA: TGTGCCAGTAGTATTGAGGGCTTCTATGGCTACACCTTC; CDR3 protein: CASSIEGFYGYTF
V gene: TRBV19; D gene: TRBD1; J gene: TRBJ2-5; clone size: -; CDR3 DNA: TGTGCCAGTAGTCCGGGACAGGGGATAAAGGGAGAGACCCAGTACTTC; CDR3 protein: CASSPGQGIKGETQYF
V gene: TRBV7-8; D gene: -; J gene: TRBJ1-1; clone size: -; CDR3 DNA: TGTGCCAGCAGCTTATTTTGGCGGGGAGACACTGAAGCTTTCTTT; CDR3 protein: CASSLFWRGDTEAFF
V gene: TRBV20-1; D gene: TRBD1; J gene: TRBJ2-2; clone size: -; CDR3 DNA: TGCAGTGCTAGGGCAGGGGGCGGGGTCAGGGAAAACACCGGGGAGCTGTTTTTT; CDR3 protein: CSARAGGGVRENTGELFF
V gene: TRBV18; D gene: TRBD1; J gene: TRBJ2-1; clone size: -; CDR3 DNA: TGTGCCAGCTCACCCGGTGGACCGGGACAGTCCTACAATGAGCAGTTCTTC; CDR3 protein: CASSPGGPGQSYNEQFF